Below, 12 T cell receptor beta chains from the same sample are listed, as sequenced in a study of CD8+CD57+ T cells in acquired aplastic anemia. Template material for TCR beta VDJ and CDR3 profiling consisted of genomic DNA. Each CDR3 protein is one row after TCRdb ran MiXCR on the reads. The sample shows hundreds of thousands of distinct CDR3 sequences, around 68% of them seen only once. The material sequenced was sorted CD4+, CD8+, or CD8+CD57+ T cells (not recorded which) from PBMCs. The receptors shown here come from a human donor in good health, serving as a control.

With respect to this clonotype: Compared with germline, one end of the junction differs, possibly owing to a read error. The genes are TRBV7-2 and TRBJ1-1; perhaps TRBD1 as D (6 bases). The CDR3 has 14 residues. CDR1 and CDR2 from the germline V gene are SGHTA and FQGNSA. The CDR3 spells CASSLVQGKAEAFF. As DNA, the CDR3 is TGTGCCAGCAGCCTGGTCCAGGGGAAGGCTGAAGCTTTTTTT. The full variable domain, with the rest looked up from reference TRBV7-2 and TRBJ1-1, is GAGVSQSPSNKVTEKGKDVELRCDPISGHTALYWYRQSLGQGLEFLIYFQGNSAPDKSGLPSDRFSAERTGGSVSTLTIQRTQQEDSAVYLCASSLVQGKAEAFFGQGTRLTVV.

The rearrangement uses TRBV7-8 and TRBJ2-1, with 10 bases matching TRBD2. Germline V gene lookup returns CDR1 SGHVS and CDR2 FQNEAQ. The CDR3 loop spans 15 amino acids. Trimming removed 7 bases from V and 7 bases from J; junction bases left unmatched: 10. CDR3 loop: CASTIVSGGLNEQFF. As DNA, the CDR3 is TGTGCCAGCACTATCGTTAGCGGGGGGTTGAATGAGCAGTTCTTC.

This clonotype was recorded at least ten times. The chain employs TRBV24-1 and TRBJ2-5, with D maybe TRBD2 (6 bases). Germline-derived CDR1 and CDR2 are KGHDR and SFDVKD. V lost 3 bases and J 1 base, leaving 8 bases between the germline ends. The CDR3 length is 14 residues. CDR3 in DNA: TGTGCCACCAGTGATCCGACTAGCCAAGAGACCCAGTACTTC. It is translated as CATSDPTSQETQYF.

The chain employs TRBV19 and TRBJ1-2; D is perhaps TRBD1 (6 bases). CDR3 length equals 16 residues. Germline values: CDR1 LNHDA, CDR2 SQIVND (reference sequence). The V gene lost 3 bases and the J gene lost 1 base, with 15 bases spanning the gap. DNA for the CDR3: TGTGCCAGTAGTATCGTAGGGGGAACCAATAACTATGGCTACACCTTC. As protein: CASSIVGGTNNYGYTF.

This clonotype has ten or more counts. The chain carries TRBV5-1 and TRBJ1-2; D perhaps matches TRBD1 (5 bases). V was pared by 2 bases and J by 5 bases, with 16 bases between. The CDR3 consists of 15 residues. The germline V gene has CDR1 SGHRS and CDR2 YFSETQ. This CDR3 reads CASSLRQGREYGYTF. Written as DNA, the CDR3 is TGCGCCAGCAGCTTACGGCAGGGCCGAGAATATGGCTACACCTTC.

This clonotype appeared many times. The chain's CDR3 is CSARDPTSGGESYEQYF. In DNA form, the CDR3 reads TGCAGTGCTAGAGATCCCACTAGCGGGGGCGAATCCTACGAGCAGTACTTC. This sequence joins TRBV20-1 and TRBJ2-7; 11 bases are shared with TRBD2. The CDR3 covers 17 residues. Germline V gene lookup returns CDR1 DFQATT and CDR2 SNEGSKA (reference sequence). Germline trimming cut 0 bases from V and 1 base from J; bases unmatched to any gene: 8.

This clonotype has a single count. This may be a read error: a much more frequent sequence differs by one nucleotide. The J gene is TRBJ2-5, the V gene TRBV18; D is uncertain. V was pared by 0 bases and J by 5 bases, with 13 bases between. The CDR3 consists of 15 residues. CDR1 and CDR2 from the germline V gene are KGHSH and LQKENI. CDR3 region: CASSPPADPRETQYF. The DNA for the CDR3 is TGTGCCAGCTCACCACCGGCGGACCCGAGGGAGACCCAGTACTTC.

The gene calls are TRBV7-3 and TRBJ1-1; D call uncertain. From germline, CDR1 is SGHTA and CDR2 FQGTGA. Trimming shortened V by 6 bases and J by 5 bases, and 10 bases separated the two germline ends. The CDR3 length is 12 residues. Written as DNA, the CDR3 is TGTGCCAGCAGTGTGGTTCGAACTGAAGCTTTCTTT. As protein: CASSVVRTEAFF.

This clonotype was picked up a small number of times. The chain recombines TRBV10-3 with TRBJ1-1; no clear D. The germline gives CDR1 ENHRY, CDR2 SYGVKD. The CDR3 sequence is 15 residues long. V lost 0 bases, J lost 0 bases, and 8 bases lay in between. The CDR3 DNA is TGTGCCATCAGTGAGTCGAGCAGGTTGAACACTGAAGCTTTCTTT. Amino acid sequence: CAISESSRLNTEAFF.

This clonotype was seen once. The gene calls are TRBV2 and TRBJ2-7; the D gene is possibly TRBD2 (7 bases). V was cut by 6 bases and J by 6 bases, with 18 bases left in between. This CDR3 contains 14 residues. CDR1 is SNHLY and CDR2 is FYNNEI in the germline V gene. DNA for the CDR3: TGTGCCAGCAGCTTGGTGGGGGGGCCATCCGAGCAGTACTTC. Translated: CASSLVGGPSEQYF. Combining the CDR3 with reference TRBV2 and TRBJ2-7 gives the whole variable domain EPEVTQTPSHQVTQMGQEVILRCVPISNHLYFYWYRQILGQKVEFLVSFYNNEISEKSEIFDDQFSVERPDGSNFTLKIRSTKLEDSAMYFCASSLVGGPSEQYFGPGTRLTVT.

In its sample, this clonotype was seen many times. The genes are TRBV5-1 and TRBJ2-7; D is unclear. The V end was cut by 2 bases, the J end by 0 bases, with 9 bases between. In germline, CDR1 is SGHRS, CDR2 YFSETQ. This CDR3 has 14 amino acids. The CDR3 DNA sequence: TGCGCCAGCAGCTTTACATCAAGCTCCTACGAGCAGTACTTC. This sequence encodes CASSFTSSSYEQYF.

This chain uses TRBV6-5 with TRBJ1-2, with 12 bases aligning to TRBD1. Germline assignment: CDR1 MNHEY and CDR2 SVGAGI. With V trimmed by 5 bases and J by 6 bases, 7 bases remained unmatched. CDR3 length equals 15 residues. The CDR3 reads CASSTGDRGLNGYTF. The CDR3 DNA reads as TGTGCCAGCAGTACCGGGGACAGGGGGCTTAATGGCTACACCTTC.